One and the same sample provided the 6 T cell receptor beta chains below, sequenced in a study of cytomegalovirus exposure and HLA in healthy donors. Researchers ran the PCR with 60 Vbeta and 13 Jbeta primers. The method was immunoSEQ multiplex PCR; TCRdb's version includes in-frame clones alone and lacks a portion of them. This table holds about 89,000 clones, around 67% found once. Sequenced: PBMCs. Source of these receptors: a male donor in good health and CMV-seronegative.

The chain has TRBV9 and TRBJ1-4; 7 bases are a match to TRBD1. Germline CDR1 is SGDLS and CDR2 is YYNGEE. CDR3 length: 16 residues. The ends lost 3 bases at V and 0 bases at J; junction bases unmatched: 5. Written as DNA, the CDR3 is TGTGCCAGCAGCGCCGGACAGGATACAACTAATGAAAAACTGTTTTTT. Its protein is CASSAGQDTTNEKLFF.

This clone was recorded a few times. This chain uses TRBV15 with TRBJ2-7; D is perhaps TRBD1 (6 bases). Germline V CDR1 and CDR2: LNHNV, YYDKDF (reference sequence). Trimming stripped 3 bases from V and 6 bases from J, with 24 bases between. The CDR3 spans 17 residues. The CDR3 region has the DNA TGTGCCACCAGCAGCCAAGCAACAGGGCGGATTGAGGGCGAGCAGTACTTC. Protein: CATSSQATGRIEGEQYF.

The chain joins TRBV10-3 to TRBJ1-1; TRBD1 agrees at 8 bases. The germline CDR1 and CDR2 sequences are ENHRY and SYGVKD. The J segment lost 5 bases and the V segment lost 4 bases, leaving 12 bases of the junction unmatched. The CDR3 is 16 amino acids. The CDR3 DNA is TGTGCCATCAGTGCCCTCCAACGACAGGGGAAAACTGAAGCTTTCTTT. The encoded protein is CAISALQRQGKTEAFF.

This clone was detected only once. The chain joins TRBV9 to TRBJ2-3, with 16 bases aligning to TRBD2. The germline gives CDR1 SGDLS, CDR2 YYNGEE. The ends lost 0 bases at V and 2 bases at J; junction bases unmatched: 3. This CDR3 region has 18 residues. The CDR3 protein is CASSVAGTSGRATDTQYF. CDR3 DNA: TGTGCCAGCAGCGTAGCCGGGACTAGCGGGAGGGCCACAGATACGCAGTATTTT.

As to this clone: The junction departs from the called germline gene at one end, perhaps through a read error. This chain uses TRBV7-7 with TRBJ2-5, with 8 positions matching TRBD1. This CDR3 is 14 amino acids long. CDR1 and CDR2 from the germline V gene are SSHAT and FNYEAQ (reference sequence). CDR3 DNA: TGTGCTAGCAGCTTCAGGGGGCGCACGGAGACCCAGTACTTC. Residues: CASSFRGRTETQYF.

J is TRBJ2-7 and V is TRBV27, with a weak D call TRBD2 (6 bases). This CDR3 has 15 amino acids. CDR1 is MNHEY and CDR2 is SMNVEV in the germline V gene (reference sequence). V gave up 2 bases and J gave up 0 bases, with 11 bases separating them. DNA for the CDR3: TGTGCCAGCAGTTTACTCACTAGCTCCTCCTACGAGCAGTACTTC. Translating gives CASSLLTSSSYEQYF.